This TCR delta chain was obtained from a study of gammadelta T cells in human blood. Notes on the study in general: Right after birth, innate γδ T cells reportedly expanded polyclonally after microbial exposure.

Only a few counts were recorded for this clone. Its antigen is not identified. Just one base apart from a much larger clone, this may be a read error. Distinct nucleotide sequences in the sample also encode this CDR3. Germline CDR1 reads TSWWSYY; CDR2 reads QGS. The CDR3 is 23 amino acids. TCRdb called clones from the RT-PCR reads again using CATT. The sample records 1,500 to 2,000 delta-chain clones, 7.5% to 10% being singletons. Sequencing input: non-Vgamma9Vdelta2 gamma-delta T cells from infant blood. The clonotype was recovered from a human donor. The gene calls are TRDV1 and TRDJ1; 12 nucleotides match TRDD3. The CDR3 DNA reads TGTGCTCTTGGGGGGGTCCTGTCTCCTATGGCTGGGGGATACGCGAGGTACACCGATAAGCTCATCTTT. Translated: CALGGVLSPMAGGYARYTDKLIF.